This TCR beta chain is from a study of T-cell memory formation after mild COVID-19 (dated by TCRdb to the early 2020s). Notes on the research overall: TCR sequence clusters from the two donors were found to be largely donor specific. Longitudinal TCRalpha and TCRbeta repertoire sequencing tracked T-cell clones expanding and contracting after mild COVID-19 in a couple of donors. The cohort comprised two young, previously healthy adult volunteers, one female and one male. What the research found in general, with its limitations: The study included only a couple of mild cases, and larger cohorts that include severe cases with pre-infection samples were judged to be necessary. Whether the second-wave clones peaking on day 37 were SARS-CoV-2 specific was not confirmed. Some responding clones were detected in pre-infection memory, which suggested that pre-existing cross-reactive memory T cells had joined the SARS-CoV-2 response. Clones that contracted from day 15 to 85 showed balanced CD4/CD8 phenotypes, whereas a second wave of clones that expanded from day 15 to 37 leaned towards CD4+. Contracting CD4+ clones appeared mostly in the CM and EM memory subsets, whereas CD8+ clones were enriched in EMRA.

The CDR3 spans 14 residues, from the cysteine through the phenylalanine. CDR3 DNA is the only sequence kept; it has 42 bases, read in frame from the first base. CDR1 and CDR2 (LGHDT, YNNKEL) derive from the germline V gene (reference sequence). V and J are truncated by 7 bases and 2 bases respectively, leaving an intervening sequence of 12 bases. Sequenced using an Illumina NovaSeq 6000. TCRalpha and TCRbeta cDNA libraries were constructed by 5'RACE with constant-segment primers, with sample barcodes and unique molecular identifiers being introduced. RNA was extracted from every sample with Trizol reagent. Libraries were amplified in two PCR steps, with a second sample barcode and Illumina TruSeq adapters added in the second step. Sequencing of the libraries was done on an Illumina NovaSeq, producing 2 x 150 bp paired-end reads. Concerning the study's data processing: Demultiplexing of reads and collapsing into UMI-guided consensus sequences were performed with migec v1.2.7. Using mixcr v2.1.11, UMI consensuses were aligned to TRA and TRB V and J templates and then assembled into clonotypes. Clonotypes were classified as expanded or contracted when called significant by both edgeR and NoisET, with noise models trained on biological replicates. edgeR calls used a false discovery rate-adjusted p below 0.01 and a log2 fold-change threshold of 1. PCA with hierarchical clustering of max-normalized trajectories of the 1000 most abundant clonotypes was used as exploratory dynamics analysis. Each responding clone was given a CD4 or CD8 phenotype based on the CD4+ and CD8+ repertoires, which had been sequenced separately. Using fastp trimming at Q25 and MiXCR clonotype assembly, TCRdb reanalyzed the public sequencing data and kept in-frame beta chains. When rows share a CDR3 protein, they turn into one entry using the most common DNA and genes. The V and J calls, along with clone size, are taken from TCRdb and not from the paper's own processing. The sample has under 400,000 distinct CDR3 sequences on record, around 27% of them singletons. Approximately 15% of the sample comes from the top ten.

PBMCs were isolated by Ficoll-Paque density gradient centrifugation. This clonotype showed up just a few times. No antigen is known for it. The input lacks base qualities; no much larger clone sits a single base away. The receptor was isolated from an adult woman who had mild COVID-19 (a few samples of this study predate the infection). The sample titles of this study are shuffled in the database, so cell type and time point are left out; the donor was told from shared clones. Here the chain combines TRBV3-1 and TRBJ2-1; the D region may be TRBD1 or TRBD2, each matching 5 bases equally. Sequencing was carried out using PBMCs or a T cell subset sorted from them (not recorded which). The nucleotides read TGTGCCAGCACTAAGCGGACAACCTACAATGAGCAGTTCTTC. This encodes CASTKRTTYNEQFF.